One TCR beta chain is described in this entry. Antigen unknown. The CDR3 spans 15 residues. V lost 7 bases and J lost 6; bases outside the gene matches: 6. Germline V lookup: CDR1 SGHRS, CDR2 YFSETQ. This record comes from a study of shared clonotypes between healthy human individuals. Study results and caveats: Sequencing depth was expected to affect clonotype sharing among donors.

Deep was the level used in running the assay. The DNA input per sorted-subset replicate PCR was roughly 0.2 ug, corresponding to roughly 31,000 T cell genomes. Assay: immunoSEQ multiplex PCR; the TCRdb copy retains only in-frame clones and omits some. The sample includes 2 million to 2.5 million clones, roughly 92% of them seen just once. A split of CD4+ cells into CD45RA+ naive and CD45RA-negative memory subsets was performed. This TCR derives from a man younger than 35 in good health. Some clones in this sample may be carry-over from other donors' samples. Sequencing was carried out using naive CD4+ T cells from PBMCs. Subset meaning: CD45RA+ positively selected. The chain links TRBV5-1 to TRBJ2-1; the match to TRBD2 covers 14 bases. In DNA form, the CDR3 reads TGCGCCAGCGGGGACGGGACTAGCGGGAGCAATGAGCAGTTCTTC. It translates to CASGDGTSGSNEQFF.